This passage covers 26 T cell receptor beta chains from one sample sequenced in a study of graft-versus-host responses after intestinal transplantation. Only in-frame clones appear in the TCRdb table, and some are missing; sequencing was by immunoSEQ multiplex PCR. Of about 96,000 clones detected, more than 90% appear once; the ten largest clones hold roughly 0.3%. No cognate antigen is known for these TCRs. The sample was unstimulated CD4+ T cells sorted from spleen or lymph node cells, taken before intestinal transplant. These receptors were collected from a human donor who received an intestinal transplant.

This chain uses TRBV7-2 with TRBJ2-1; 11 nucleotides agree with TRBD2. The CDR3 spans 14 residues. With V trimmed by 5 bases and J by 7 bases, 4 bases remained unmatched. CDR1 and CDR2 (germline): SGHTA, FQGNSA. The CDR3 nucleotides read TGTGCCAGCAGCCGCCGGACTAGCGGGAATGAGCAGTTCTTC. Its translation: CASSRRTSGNEQFF.

This clone was observed once. The rearrangement joins TRBV10-3 to TRBJ1-6, with 8 bases aligning to TRBD1. J lost 5 bases, V lost 2 bases, and 5 bases had no gene match. CDR1 is ENHRY, CDR2 SYGVKD, per germline. CDR3 length equals 16 residues. CDR3 coding DNA: TGTGCCATCAGTGAGGGTTCAGGGGGCCATAATTCACCCCTCCACTTT. Translating it yields CAISEGSGGHNSPLHF.

Here the CDR3 DNA reads TGTGCCAGCAGTACCGACAGGGTCGGGCAGCCCCAGCATTTT. Translated, it gives CASSTDRVGQPQHF. The genes are TRBV6-5 and TRBJ1-5; the match to TRBD1 covers 7 bases. Looked up from germline, CDR1 is MNHEY and CDR2 is SVGAGI. There are 14 residues in the CDR3. V lost 5 bases to trimming and J lost 7 bases; unmatched junction nucleotides: 8.

This clone was observed once. The gene calls are TRBV10-3 and TRBJ2-1; TRBD2 matches at 9 bases. V shed 9 bases and J 6 bases; nucleotides not matched to a gene: 9. The germline CDR1 and CDR2 sequences are ENHRY and SYGVKD. The CDR3 is 14 residues long. The CDR3 loop reads CAISSPGLANEQFF. The CDR3 nucleotides are TGTGCCATTTCCTCGCCGGGACTAGCCAATGAGCAGTTCTTC.

This clone was seen just once. The rearrangement uses TRBV7-2 and TRBJ2-7; TRBD2 matches 11 bases. Germline V gives CDR1 SGHTA, CDR2 FQGNSA. Trimming removed 1 base from V and 4 bases from J; junction bases left unmatched: 9. The CDR3 is made up of 17 amino acids. The CDR3 region is CASSLVGSSGRWYEQYF. DNA for the CDR3: TGTGCCAGCAGCTTAGTAGGGTCTAGCGGGAGGTGGTACGAGCAGTACTTC. Full variable domain (outside the CDR3, taken from reference TRBV7-2 and TRBJ2-7): GAGVSQSPSNKVTEKGKDVELRCDPISGHTALYWYRQSLGQGLEFLIYFQGNSAPDKSGLPSDRFSAERTGGSVSTLTIQRTQQEDSAVYLCASSLVGSSGRWYEQYFGPGTRLTVT.

The chain couples TRBV11-2 to TRBJ2-2; D gene ambiguous. CDR3 length: 12 residues. Germline V CDR1 and CDR2: SGHAT, FQNNGV. Trimming removed 1 base from V and 6 bases from J, with 3 bases in between. CDR3 region: CASSLVPGELFF. CDR3 bases: TGTGCCAGCAGCTTAGTTCCCGGGGAGCTGTTTTTT.

This clone appeared a single time. The J gene is TRBJ2-1, the V gene TRBV5-1; 8 nucleotides line up with TRBD1. CDR3 length: 14 amino acids. V trimming: 4 bases; J trimming: 3 bases; junction bases outside the gene matches: 3. Germline V gives CDR1 SGHRS, CDR2 YFSETQ. The CDR3 here is CASSLGQDYNEQFF. The CDR3 nucleotides read TGCGCCAGCAGCCTGGGACAGGACTACAATGAGCAGTTCTTC. The variable domain in full, completed from reference TRBV5-1 and TRBJ2-1, reads KAGVTQTPRYLIKTRGQQVTLSCSPISGHRSVSWYQQTPGQGLQFLFEYFSETQRNKGNFPGRFSGRQFSNSRSEMNVSTLELGDSALYLCASSLGQDYNEQFFGPGTRLTVL.

The rearrangement links TRBV5-8 to TRBJ2-1; TRBD2 matches 15 bases. The germline gives CDR1 SGHTS, CDR2 YDEGEE. V was clipped by 5 bases and J by 9 bases; unmatched bases: 9. The length of the CDR3 is 16 residues. CDR3 bases: TGTGCCAGCAGTCCGCCGGGACTAGCGGGAGGCAGTGAGCAGTTCTTC. Translated, it gives CASSPPGLAGGSEQFF.

The genes are TRBV5-4 and TRBJ1-2, with 7 bases matching TRBD1. This CDR3 region has 14 residues. Trimming at V came to 5 bases and at J to 3 bases, leaving 7 bases not matched to a gene. CDR1 is SGHNT and CDR2 is YYREEE in the germline V gene (reference sequence). CDR3 residues: CASSSLTGDYGYTF. CDR3 sequence (DNA): TGTGCCAGCAGTAGCCTCACAGGGGACTATGGCTACACCTTC.

The V and J genes are TRBV5-8 and TRBJ2-4, with 9 positions matching TRBD1. J lost 15 bases, V lost 3 bases, and 1 base had no gene match. CDR1 is SGHTS and CDR2 is YDEGEE in the germline V gene. The CDR3 runs 10 residues. The CDR3 loop is CASSWGQGYF. CDR3 sequence (DNA): TGTGCCAGCAGCTGGGGACAGGGGTACTTC.

This clone was seen a handful of times. The V call is TRBV19, the J call TRBJ2-1; 10 bases fit TRBD2. Germline V gene lookup returns CDR1 LNHDA and CDR2 SQIVND (reference sequence). The CDR3 extends over 14 amino acids. The V gene end was trimmed by 7 bases and the J gene end by 7 bases; junction bases not matched to a gene: 7. The CDR3 sequence is CASKPSGRGNEQFF. The CDR3 region has the DNA TGTGCCAGTAAGCCTAGCGGGAGAGGAAATGAGCAGTTCTTC. The whole variable domain, filled in from reference TRBV19 and TRBJ2-1, reads DGGITQSPKYLFRKEGQNVTLSCEQNLNHDAMYWYRQDPGQGLRLIYYSQIVNDFQKGDIAEGYSVSREKKESFPLTVTSAQKNPTAFYLCASKPSGRGNEQFFGPGTRLTVL.

This clone was detected once. This rearrangement joins TRBV6-5 to TRBJ1-2; 7 positions agree with TRBD1. With V trimmed by 7 bases and J by 6 bases, 8 bases remained unmatched. The length of the CDR3 is 13 residues. The germline CDR1 and CDR2 sequences are MNHEY and SVGAGI. The CDR3 loop is CASTNRGTHGYTF. DNA of the CDR3: TGTGCCAGCACAAACAGGGGTACCCATGGCTACACCTTC.

The rearrangement uses TRBV6-5 and TRBJ2-3, with 7 bases matching TRBD2. The length of the CDR3 is 15 residues. Germline CDR1 MNHEY, CDR2 SVGAGI. Losses at the gene ends were 6 bases for V and 4 bases for J; bases not matched to a gene: 10. The DNA of the CDR3 is TGTGCCAGCAGCCAAAGGGCGGGAGAGGCAGATACGCAGTATTTT. This sequence encodes CASSQRAGEADTQYF.

This chain connects TRBV7-7 to TRBJ2-3; unclear D gene. Trimming took off 5 bases at V and 0 bases at J, with 9 bases between the two ends. Germline V lookup: CDR1 SSHAT, CDR2 FNYEAQ (reference sequence). The CDR3 totals 14 residues. Written as DNA, the CDR3 is TGTGCCAGCAGCCGAGCTAAAAGCACAGATACGCAGTATTTT. Its translation: CASSRAKSTDTQYF.

The chain recombines TRBV11-2 with TRBJ2-1; no clear D. CDR1 and CDR2 from the germline V gene are SGHAT and FQNNGV. V was cut by 5 bases and J by 7 bases, with 12 bases left in between. CDR3 length: 13 residues. The CDR3 DNA is TGTGCCAGCAGCCCCGGCCGGCTTAATGAGCAGTTCTTC. This codes for CASSPGRLNEQFF.

The V gene is TRBV7-3, the J gene TRBJ2-3, with D perhaps matching TRBD1 (6 bases). V dropped 10 bases and J dropped 4 bases, with 15 bases sitting between them. The CDR3 covers 13 residues. Looked up from germline, CDR1 is SGHTA and CDR2 is FQGTGA. CDR3 sequence reads: CAMAQGVSDTQYF. As DNA, the CDR3 is TGTGCCATGGCACAGGGAGTCTCAGATACGCAGTATTTT.

The chain joins TRBV6-6 to TRBJ2-3; TRBD2 aligns across 8 bases. The V gene end was trimmed by 6 bases and the J gene end by 0 bases; junction bases not matched to a gene: 8. The CDR3 has 16 residues. Germline-derived CDR1 and CDR2 are MNHNY and SVGAGI (reference sequence). CDR3 in amino acids: CASRLAGLSSTDTQYF. In nucleotides, the CDR3 is TGTGCCAGCAGGCTAGCGGGCCTATCAAGCACAGATACGCAGTATTTT.

The chain combines TRBV5-1 with TRBJ2-3, with 9 bases aligning to TRBD2. The germline V gene encodes CDR1 SGHRS and CDR2 YFSETQ. This CDR3 spans 17 amino acids. V was clipped by 3 bases and J by 4 bases; unmatched bases: 12. The CDR3 is CASSSGTLLAGADTQYF. The CDR3 nucleotides are TGCGCCAGCAGCTCTGGGACCTTACTAGCGGGCGCAGATACGCAGTATTTT.

The chain joins TRBV6-5 to TRBJ2-7; D unresolved. CDR1 is MNHEY, CDR2 SVGAGI, per germline. The CDR3 contains 11 residues. With 5 bases removed from V and 7 bases from J, the gap between germline ends came to 9 bases. CDR3 nucleotide sequence: TGTGCCAGCAGTGAGAACCGGGAGCAGTACTTC. Residues: CASSENREQYF.

The genes are TRBV6-1 and TRBJ1-5, with 8 bases identical to TRBD1. The trim removed 6 bases at V and 2 bases at J, leaving 6 bases unmatched. Germline V lookup: CDR1 MNHNS, CDR2 SASEGT. The CDR3 totals 15 residues. As DNA, the CDR3 is TGTGCCAGCAGCCCCGACAGGGGTCGCAATCAGCCCCAGCATTTT. It translates to CASSPDRGRNQPQHF.

This chain connects TRBV7-9 to TRBJ2-3; D gene ambiguous. Germline lookup yields CDR1 SEHNR and CDR2 FQNEAQ (reference sequence). The CDR3 sequence is 14 residues long. V lost 3 bases to trimming and J lost 2 bases, with 9 bases between them. The CDR3 spells CASSLERNTDTQYF. DNA for the CDR3: TGTGCCAGCAGCTTGGAGAGGAACACAGATACGCAGTATTTT. Full variable domain (outside the CDR3, taken from reference TRBV7-9 and TRBJ2-3): DTGVSQNPRHKITKRGQNVTFRCDPISEHNRLYWYRQTLGQGPEFLTYFQNEAQLEKSRLLSDRFSAERPKGSFSTLEIQRTEQGDSAMYLCASSLERNTDTQYFGPGTRLTVL.

The J gene is TRBJ1-5, the V gene TRBV18; no firm D call. Germline CDR1 is KGHSH and CDR2 is LQKENI. V lost 1 base and J lost 0, with 7 bases in between. This CDR3 is built from 15 residues. CDR3 coding DNA: TGTGCCAGCTCACCACAGAGTTATAGCAATCAGCCCCAGCATTTT. The encoded protein is CASSPQSYSNQPQHF.

The chain recombines TRBV6-5 with TRBJ1-2, with D possibly TRBD1 on 5 matching bases. Trimming shortened V by 2 bases and J by 6 bases, and 13 bases separated the two germline ends. The CDR3 is 14 residues long. Germline CDR1 reads MNHEY; CDR2 reads SVGAGI. CDR3 nucleotides: TGTGCCAGCAGTTACAAGGGGCCCTCCAATGGCTACACCTTC. As protein: CASSYKGPSNGYTF.

The CDR3 sequence: CASALGNYNEQFF. The CDR3, as DNA: TGTGCCAGTGCCTTGGGGAACTACAATGAGCAGTTCTTC. V is TRBV19 and J is TRBJ2-1, with D uncertain. Germline V gene lookup returns CDR1 LNHDA and CDR2 SQIVND (reference sequence). V dropped 8 bases and J dropped 3 bases, with 11 bases sitting between them. This CDR3 comprises 13 residues.

V is TRBV4-1 and J is TRBJ2-7; TRBD2 is a possible D gene (5 bases). The V and J ends lost 1 base and 3 bases respectively, with 13 bases between them. The CDR3 runs to 15 residues. Germline CDR1 is MGHRA and CDR2 is YSYEKL. The CDR3 is CASSQGTSNNYEQYF. The CDR3 coding sequence is TGCGCCAGCAGCCAAGGGACTTCAAATAACTACGAGCAGTACTTC.

The V gene is TRBV7-9, the J gene TRBJ2-5; 9 bases map to TRBD2. V trimming: 7 bases; J trimming: 7 bases; junction bases outside the gene matches: 10. Germline CDR1 is SEHNR and CDR2 is FQNEAQ (reference sequence). The CDR3 extends over 14 amino acids. The CDR3 DNA sequence: TGTGCCAGCACCCTTGCGGGAGGGGTACGGACCCAGTACTTC. It codes for CASTLAGGVRTQYF.